The following is a T cell receptor (beta chain) sequence with its context. Its antigen remains unknown. Using immunoSEQ multiplex PCR, the repertoire was profiled, and TCRdb retains in-frame clones only, with some absent. This sample has roughly 67,000 clones; 70% to 90% occur once, and the top ten carry approximately 0.27%. These data originate in a study of OX40 agonist ivuxolimab in advanced cancers. The study, taken as a whole, reports: Blood T cells, both CD4+ and CD8+, expanded clonally by week 6 at 0.1 to 3.0 mg/kg.

V gave up 3 bases and J gave up 1 base, with 10 bases separating them. The CDR3 extends over 14 amino acids. CDR1 and CDR2 (germline): SGHRS, YFSETQ. The rearrangement links TRBV5-1 to TRBJ1-2, with D unresolved. The sequence came from an adult with an advanced solid tumor such as melanoma, head and neck, liver or kidney cancer. The source was CD4+ or CD8+ T cells sorted from blood, collected in a trial of the OX40 agonist ivuxolimab. The CDR3 sequence: CASSSDTFNYGYTF. The DNA for the CDR3 is TGCGCCAGCAGCTCTGACACGTTTAACTATGGCTACACCTTC.